Shown below are 12 T cell receptor beta chains from a single sample sequenced in a study of blood T cell repertoires in COVID-19. Measured with immunoSEQ multiplex PCR; TCRdb has only the in-frame clones, and not every one. The sample holds roughly 140,000 clones; approximately 80% are singletons and the top ten take 8.8%. Sample: peripheral blood. The receptor source for this set is a woman of 80 years or more in a cohort sampled during active or convalescent COVID-19.

V and J are TRBV6-9 and TRBJ2-2; TRBD2 might be the D (7 bases). The ends were cut back, 6 bases at V and 4 bases at J, with 18 bases in the middle. Germline CDR1 reads MNHGY; CDR2 reads SVAAGI. The CDR3 spans 16 residues. The chain's CDR3 is CASREIFGGATGELFF. The CDR3 region has the DNA TGTGCCAGCAGAGAGATCTTTGGGGGGGCCACCGGGGAGCTGTTTTTT.

The rearrangement uses TRBV21-1 and TRBJ1-2; the table assigns TRBD1, which was not confirmed against the DNA. TRBV21-1 is labeled a pseudogene. CDR3 length: 18 residues. The CDR3 DNA follows: TGTGCCAGCAGCAAAATTGACAGATTCCCAGGTATTAGCTATGGCTACACCTTC. It codes for CASSKIDRFPGISYGYTF.

The CDR3 DNA reads as TGTGCCAGCAGTTTTGGGAACAGGGTAATAGGCTACACCTTC. It specifies CASSFGNRVIGYTF. The rearrangement uses TRBV28 and TRBJ1-2, with D maybe TRBD1 (6 bases). The CDR3 runs to 14 residues. CDR1 and CDR2 (germline): MDHEN, SYDVKM. Trimming cost V 3 bases and J 8 bases, with 16 bases left between them.

In its sample, this clone was seen a few times. This rearrangement joins TRBV4-3 to TRBJ2-1; TRBD1 aligns across 8 bases. Trimming cost V 2 bases and J 9 bases; bases outside gene matches: 9. CDR1 and CDR2 from the germline V gene are LGHNA and YSLEER. The CDR3 extends over 15 amino acids. The CDR3 DNA is TGCGCCAGCAGCCAAATGAGGACAGGGTCCGGTGAGCAGTTCTTC. Its protein is CASSQMRTGSGEQFF.

The chain joins TRBV4-1 to TRBJ1-2; D is uncertain. The CDR3 is made up of 13 amino acids. Germline lookup yields CDR1 MGHRA and CDR2 YSYEKL. Trimming removed 6 bases at V and 8 bases at J, with 16 bases between. The CDR3 is CASRKTWSGGYTF. The CDR3 bases are TGCGCCAGCAGAAAAACATGGTCCGGGGGCTACACCTTC.

This sequence joins TRBV25-1 and TRBJ1-2; 9 bases map to TRBD1. This CDR3 has 13 amino acids. After removal of 6 bases from V and 8 bases from J, the junction contained 7 bases not matched to a gene. Germline V lookup: CDR1 MGHDK, CDR2 SYGVNS. Here the CDR3 DNA reads TGTGCCAGCAGGACAGGGGGGAGACTCGGCTACACCTTC. Its translation: CASRTGGRLGYTF.

V is TRBV6-2 or TRBV6-3 and J is TRBJ1-1; TRBD1 is a possible D gene (5 bases). In germline, CDR1 is MNHEY, CDR2 SVGEGT. CDR3 length equals 13 residues. The ends were cut back, 5 bases at V and 7 bases at J, with 14 bases in the middle. The DNA for the CDR3 is TGTGCCAGCAGTCCCGACGGGGGGATTGAAGCTTTCTTT. Translated, it gives CASSPDGGIEAFF.

This clone came up once. The CDR3 region has the DNA TGTGCCAGCAGCCCTTTTAGTCTAGCGGCCTCCTACGAGCAGTACTTC. The encoded protein is CASSPFSLAASYEQYF. The gene calls are TRBV6-2 or TRBV6-3 and TRBJ2-7, with 7 bases aligning to TRBD2. J gave up 0 bases and V 6 bases, and 11 bases lay outside the gene matches. The CDR3 sequence is 16 residues long. Germline V CDR1 and CDR2: MNHEY, SVGEGT.

V usage is TRBV18 and J usage is TRBJ2-1; 7 nucleotides agree with TRBD1. After removal of 2 bases from V and 3 bases from J, the junction contained 4 bases not matched to a gene. The germline gives CDR1 KGHSH, CDR2 LQKENI. The CDR3 is made up of 15 amino acids. CDR3 protein: CASSPARDSYNEQFF. CDR3 nucleotides: TGTGCCAGCTCACCAGCCCGGGACAGCTACAATGAGCAGTTCTTC.

This chain connects TRBV4-1 to TRBJ1-6; 7 bases are shared with TRBD1. The V and J ends lost 0 bases and 1 base, in that order; junction bases with no gene match: 9. CDR1 and CDR2 (germline): MGHRA, YSYEKL. This CDR3 is 19 amino acids long. The DNA for the CDR3 is TGCGCCAGCAGCCAAGAAGGGCAGGGGGTCGGTTCCTATAATTCACCCCTCCACTTT. This sequence encodes CASSQEGQGVGSYNSPLHF.

CDR3 protein: CASRRAGISGNTIYF. The CDR3 region has the DNA TGTGCCAGCAGGCGCGCAGGGATCTCTGGAAACACCATATATTTT. V usage is TRBV28 and J usage is TRBJ1-3; tentative D call: TRBD1 (5 bases). Trimming took off 6 bases at V and 0 bases at J, with 12 bases between the two ends. Germline-derived CDR1 and CDR2 are MDHEN and SYDVKM. This CDR3 spans 15 amino acids.

This rearrangement joins TRBV6-2 or TRBV6-3 to TRBJ2-7; D is ambiguous. The CDR3 is made up of 15 amino acids. Germline CDR1 and CDR2: MNHEY and SVGEGT. V was trimmed by 4 bases and J by 7 bases, leaving 20 bases between them. The CDR3 loop is CASSSYSREADEQYV. The CDR3 DNA reads as TGTGCCAGCAGTTCTTACTCTAGAGAGGCGGATGAGCAGTACGTC.